These 24 T cell receptor beta chains originate from one sample sequenced in a study of CXCR3-negative and CXCR3-positive naive CD8 T cells. In preparing the TRB cDNA libraries, 5' RACE with UMI labels was used. Following a re-call of the 5' RACE reads, TCRdb has one entry per CDR3 protein and lacks DNA. This repertoire includes 50,000 or so distinct CDR3 sequences. Overall study results and limits: CXCR3-negative naive cells had less hydrophobic TRB CDR3s than did CXCR3-positive naive cells.

Which antigens these TCRs recognize remains unknown. The sample taken for sequencing was naive CXCR3+ CD8+ T cells from blood. Subset in this sample: CD45RO-CCR7+CD27+CD95- naive CD8+ T cells expressing CXCR3 (TNR3+). The receptors here all came from a human donor in good health. Some clones in this sample may be carry-over from other donors' samples.

The chain has TRBV6-5 and TRBJ2-3. CDR1 MNHEY and CDR2 SVGAGI come from the germline V gene. This CDR3 is 16 amino acids long. The CDR3 region is CASSYGSSGGTDTQYF.

The chain links TRBV23-1 to TRBJ2-2; TCRdb names TRBD2, which stays unverified in the absence of DNA. TRBV23-1 is an ORF; its function is uncertain. This CDR3 is built from 20 residues. CDR3 sequence reads: CASREKCGTASGGREGELFF.

This chain's CDR3 is CASSSTLGGDSSYEQYF. V is TRBV7-9 and J is TRBJ2-7; TCRdb's D call of TRBD1 is untestable without DNA. The germline V gene has CDR1 SEHNR and CDR2 FQNEAQ (reference sequence). This CDR3 spans 17 amino acids.

The V call is TRBV4-3, the J call TRBJ2-7; TCRdb gives TRBD1 as the D gene, but with no DNA this cannot be confirmed. The V gene's germline CDR1 is LGHNA and CDR2 YSLEER. The CDR3 has 15 amino acids. The CDR3 loop reads CASSQDHHRIYEQYF.

The V gene is TRBV20-1, the J gene TRBJ2-1; the TRBD1 assignment by TCRdb is unverifiable without DNA. This CDR3 has 13 amino acids. CDR1 DFQATT and CDR2 SNEGSKA come from the germline V gene (reference sequence). CDR3 in amino acids: CSARTANRHEQFF.

This chain joins TRBV28 and TRBJ2-1. The CDR3 loop spans 15 amino acids. Looked up from germline, CDR1 is MDHEN and CDR2 is SYDVKM. CDR3 residues: CASSLIRQSYNEQFF.

The chain couples TRBV29-1 to TRBJ1-1. This CDR3 is built from 12 residues. The germline V gene has CDR1 SQVTM and CDR2 ANQGSEA. The chain's CDR3 is CSVGWENTEAFF.

The CDR3 is CASSLTLSSYEQYF. V is TRBV11-2 and J is TRBJ2-7. The CDR3 covers 14 residues. In germline, CDR1 is SGHAT, CDR2 FQNNGV. Looking up the rest from reference TRBV11-2 and TRBJ2-7 gives the full variable domain: EAGVAQSPRYKIIEKRQSVAFWCNPISGHATLYWYQQILGQGPKLLIQFQNNGVVDDSQLPKDRFSAERLKGVDSTLKIQPAKLEDSAVYLCASSLTLSSYEQYFGPGTRLTVT.

The chain joins TRBV7-9 to TRBJ2-7; absent DNA, TCRdb's TRBD1 call cannot be checked. This CDR3 is built from 15 residues. The germline V gene encodes CDR1 SEHNR and CDR2 FQNEAQ (reference sequence). The CDR3 loop is CASSSDRGTAYEQYF.

The CDR3 sequence is CASSLLGDSQETQYF. The J gene is TRBJ2-5, the V gene TRBV5-4; without DNA, the TCRdb call of TRBD1 cannot be checked. The CDR3 covers 15 residues. The germline gives CDR1 SGHNT, CDR2 YYREEE (reference sequence).

V gene TRBV20-1 combines with J gene TRBJ1-1; the D call from TCRdb, TRBD1, cannot be confirmed without DNA. The CDR3 spans 14 residues. The germline V gene has CDR1 DFQATT and CDR2 SNEGSKA (reference sequence). The chain's CDR3 is CSARDLGQGLPAFF.

The chain joins TRBV10-3 to TRBJ2-1. CDR3 length: 16 residues. The germline V gene has CDR1 ENHRY and CDR2 SYGVKD. The chain's CDR3 is CAISEYTGSSYNEQFF.

The chain links TRBV4-3 to TRBJ2-1; with no DNA, the TCRdb D assignment of TRBD1 cannot be verified. The CDR3 extends over 14 amino acids. Germline CDR1 LGHNA, CDR2 YSLEER. Here the CDR3 reads CASSWGSSYNEQFF.

The V call is TRBV9, the J call TRBJ1-1; without DNA, the TCRdb call of TRBD1 cannot be checked. CDR3 length: 15 amino acids. Germline V gene sequence: CDR1 SGDLS, CDR2 YYNGEE. The chain's CDR3 is CASSVSGTGQFEAFF.

The CDR3 sequence: CASSRERERETQYF. The chain links TRBV7-9 to TRBJ2-5; lacking DNA, the TRBD2 call made by TCRdb goes unchecked. The V gene's germline CDR1 is SEHNR and CDR2 FQNEAQ (reference sequence). The CDR3 spans 14 residues.

The V call is TRBV12-3 or TRBV12-4, the J call TRBJ2-7; TCRdb gives TRBD1 as the D gene, but with no DNA this cannot be confirmed. The CDR3 extends over 14 amino acids. CDR3 sequence: CASGTLGTAYEQYF.

The chain links TRBV2 to TRBJ2-7; TCRdb indicates TRBD1, and absent DNA this call remains unverified. The CDR3 spans 16 residues. Germline V gene lookup returns CDR1 SNHLY and CDR2 FYNNEI. CDR3 loop: CASRETLGGQVYEQYF.

The J gene is TRBJ2-3, the V gene TRBV7-5. TRBV7-5 is a listed pseudogene. The CDR3 has 16 residues. CDR3: CISVPEASWSTDTQYF.

The chain has TRBV7-3 and TRBJ2-3. This CDR3 is 15 amino acids long. The germline CDR1 and CDR2 sequences are SGHTA and FQGTGA. This chain's CDR3 is CASSLIGGSTDTQYF.

The rearrangement joins TRBV27 to TRBJ1-5. CDR3 length: 13 residues. Germline assignment: CDR1 MNHEY and CDR2 SMNVEV (reference sequence). The CDR3: CASSTNSNQPQHF.

This sequence joins TRBV27 and TRBJ2-7; lacking DNA, the TRBD2 call made by TCRdb goes unchecked. Germline assignment: CDR1 MNHEY and CDR2 SMNVEV (reference sequence). The CDR3 is 16 amino acids. CDR3: CASSLIGTGGPGEHYF.

The V call is TRBV6-2 or TRBV6-3, the J call TRBJ2-7; TCRdb's D call of TRBD1 is untestable without DNA. Looked up from germline, CDR1 is MNHEY and CDR2 is SVGEGT. The CDR3 length is 14 residues. CDR3 protein: CASALGGPFYEQYF.

CDR3 amino acids: CSARDGTEETQYF. The chain links TRBV20-1 to TRBJ2-5; TCRdb calls TRBD1, which cannot be checked without DNA. This CDR3 contains 13 residues. CDR1 and CDR2 (germline): DFQATT, SNEGSKA (reference sequence).

This chain connects TRBV7-6 to TRBJ2-5; there is no DNA to check the TCRdb D call of TRBD1. The CDR3 extends over 18 amino acids. Germline CDR1 SGHVS, CDR2 FNYEAQ. The chain's CDR3 is CASSSAPGTGGFLETQYF.